This T cell receptor beta chain stems from a study of blood T cell repertoires in COVID-19. With 1 base removed from V and 2 bases from J, the gap between germline ends came to 11 bases. This CDR3 comprises 15 residues. CDR1 is SGHTA, CDR2 FQGNSA, per germline. Only in-frame clones appear in the TCRdb table, and some are missing; sequencing was by immunoSEQ multiplex PCR. Among some 220,000 clones, around four fifths were seen once, and the ten largest hold 5.5% to 8%. This chain uses TRBV7-2 with TRBJ2-5; D is unclear. The sample was peripheral blood. This receptor was obtained from an older woman with active or convalescent COVID-19. CDR3 nucleotide sequence: TGTGCCAGCAGCTTAGAGTTTAGGCGGCAAGAGACCCAGTACTTC. It is translated as CASSLEFRRQETQYF.